Below, one T cell receptor (beta chain) is given with its context. These data belong to a study of blood T cell repertoires in COVID-19. Overall study context: Material from acute and convalescent COVID-19 was sourced from the United States, Italy and Spain.

Germline lookup yields CDR1 MNHEY and CDR2 SVGAGI. This CDR3 spans 14 amino acids. The ends were cut back, 0 bases at V and 8 bases at J, with 13 bases in the middle. TCRdb's copy holds only in-frame clones and misses some; the assay was immunoSEQ multiplex PCR. In the table there are under 75,000 clones, about 84% of which are singletons. The clonotype comes from a man aged 55 to 70 with acute or convalescent COVID-19. The chain has TRBV6-5 and TRBJ1-1; D may be TRBD1 (5 bases). Input material: peripheral blood. This CDR3 reads CASSYSGGRKEAFF. The CDR3 DNA reads as TGTGCCAGCAGTTACTCGGGGGGGAGGAAGGAAGCTTTCTTT.